This T cell receptor (beta chain) was found in a study of technical replicates of blood from a few donors. TCRdb's table, derived via immunoSEQ multiplex PCR, lists solely in-frame clones and lacks some. The data contain tens of thousands of clones, about 94% of them singletons. This CDR3 region has 15 residues. Trimming took 2 bases from V and 5 from J, leaving 13 bases between them. From germline, CDR1 is SGHNT and CDR2 YYREEE (reference sequence). Sequencing used PBMCs. The origin of this receptor is a human donor in good health. Some clones in this sample may be carry-over from other donors' samples. The chain employs TRBV5-4 and TRBJ2-2; tentative D call: TRBD1 (5 bases). CDR3 nucleotides: TGTGCCAGCAGCTTAGGTGGGGCCTTAACCGGGGAGCTGTTTTTT. This codes for CASSLGGALTGELFF. The full variable domain, in which reference TRBV5-4 and TRBJ2-2 provide the parts outside the CDR3, is ETGVTQSPTHLIKTRGQQVTLRCSSQSGHNTVSWYQQALGQGPQFIFQYYREEENGRGNFPPRFSGLQFPNYSSELNVNALELDDSALYLCASSLGGALTGELFFGEGSRLTVL.